This TCR beta chain was recovered during a study of regulatory T cells in long-lasting Graves disease (dated by TCRdb to 2020 to 2023). Background for the entire study: Patients with newly diagnosed Graves' disease had been on antithyroid drugs for under 3 months. TCR sequencing covered 13 persistent and 20 newly diagnosed Graves' disease patients, some 35 samples in total. The study was registered as a clinical trial and conducted in China. Peripheral blood TCR sequencing and RNA sequencing compared persistent Graves' disease patients with newly diagnosed Graves' disease patients.

The research as a whole found: Compared with newly diagnosed patients, persistent Graves' disease patients had lower TCR Shannon entropy and fewer highly expanded clones, which suggests clonal expansion. Persistent disease showed preferential use of TRBV28, TRBJ1-2 and TRBJ2-5, whereas newly diagnosed disease favored TRBV20-1 and TRBJ2-1. Only the TCR beta chain was sequenced and analyzed. Persistent patients shared more public clonotypes among themselves (under 3,000) than newly diagnosed patients did (approximately 900). The study examined only peripheral blood because the primary lesion, thyroid tissue, could not be accessed. The authors noted that the small sample size was a limitation that may lower accuracy.

Libraries were built with multiplex PCR. For sequencing, an Illumina HiSeq 4000 was employed. TCR beta libraries were built with iRepertoire HTBI primers and Arm-PCR amplification of CDR3 regions. Before sequencing, the PCR products underwent gel purification. The authors' analysis ran thus. Gene usage analysis of CDR3 amino acid clonotypes used the approximately 62 TRBV and about 15 TRBJ segments found across samples. Filtered high-quality paired reads were merged into contigs using COPE and FqMerger. BLAST was used to align contigs to the IMGT TRBV, TRBD and TRBJ reference genes, and CDR3 was defined following IMGT. Any clonotype with a frequency above 0.1% was counted as a highly expanded clone. Shannon entropy served as the measure of repertoire diversity, while the Gini coefficient captured V-J evenness. A clonotype found in more than one individual was treated as public. Using fastp at Q25 and MiXCR, TCRdb reprocessed the public reads and kept productive beta chains. Rows are unified per CDR3 protein, each entry keeping the most common DNA and genes. The V and J calls were determined by TCRdb, not by the authors. A total of over 350,000 distinct CDR3 sequences appear in this sample, 15% of them only once. In total, the top ten clones hold under 9% of the sample.

The time point label on this specimen signifies: newly diagnosed GD, antithyroid drugs for less than 3 months. RNA was extracted from PBMCs in TRIzol for both TCR sequencing and RNA sequencing. The diagnosis of Graves' disease followed American Thyroid Association guidelines. Patients for the study were recruited at an endocrinology department in Xi'an, China. Each patient gave 9 to 10 milliliters of peripheral blood, collected in an EDTA anticoagulant tube. PBMCs were isolated by Ficoll Paque Plus density gradient separation without further T cell sorting. RNA quality was checked with an Agilent 2100 Bioanalyzer and agarose gel, and concentration with a NanoDrop 2000. To note about this clonotype: This receptor's antigen is unknown. Base qualities are not provided; no much larger clone lies one nucleotide away.

Cut back by 1 base and 8 bases, the V and J ends lie 21 bases apart. As encoded in the germline V gene (reference sequence), CDR1 is LGHDT while CDR2 is YNNKEL. Reading from cysteine to phenylalanine, the CDR3 counts 17 amino acids. Only the CDR3 DNA stays, 51 bases, in frame from base 1. These data also featured in a second study, about T cells in Graves' hyperthyroidism and ophthalmopathy. That second report states: Stable Graves' hyperthyroidism was defined as no progression to ophthalmopathy during 18 months of follow-up. Hyperthyroidism patients were aged 18 to 65 years and newly diagnosed, with disease duration of less than 2 months. Exclusion was applied to patients with uncontrolled infections, other autoimmune diseases, pregnancy or lactation. Diagnoses relied on clinical symptoms, serum thyroxine and TRAb, thyroid ultrasound and orbital computed tomography. A first-round RT-PCR of the TCR CDR3 used the HTBI primer set with the Qiagen OneStep RT-PCR kit. Blood samples also contained most of the expanded thyroid clonotypes (frequency above 0.001), which suggests that blood repertoires may reflect thyroid immune responses. A 13 V-J signature model separated ophthalmopathy from stable hyperthyroidism, with just over 85% sensitivity and 81% to 83% specificity in cross-validation and 80%/75% in testing. In validation, progression to ophthalmopathy was predicted by the model with approximately 67% sensitivity and roughly 76% specificity, a median of around 6.5 months before onset. To identify distinguishing TCR V-J signatures, a discovery cohort of roughly 100 patients was used, comprising some 45 with Graves' ophthalmopathy and approximately 58 with stable Graves' hyperthyroidism. An independent validation cohort of about 19 hyperthyroidism patients and 15 or so patients who later progressed to ophthalmopathy tested prospective prediction of ophthalmopathy. The 95 to 100 discovery patients were divided at random into training and test sets in a 7:3 ratio. The study also compared thyroid tissue and blood T-cell repertoires from 6 or 7 Graves' hyperthyroidism patients. Once sampling was done, hyperthyroidism patients were given methimazole at a starting dose of 30 mg daily, whereas ophthalmopathy patients were given high-dose intravenous methylprednisolone. A second multiplex PCR round built the libraries, followed by size selection and purification. The libraries were sequenced on an Illumina HiSeq2000 using paired-end 100 bp reads. SOAPnuke was used to process the raw data, throwing out any read that contained adapters or uncalled bases, had a mean Phred below 15, or lacked an exact constant-primer or identifier match. High-quality paired reads were merged using COPE v1.2.5, and each unique nucleotide sequence was defined as a clonotype. MiTCR v1.1 was used to align the clonotypes against IMGT TRBV, TRBD and TRBJ reference segments. Analysis was restricted to V-J combinations with a frequency above 0.0001, which covered roughly 99% of repertoires. A TCS score was defined as the ratio between F50 (clonal expansion) and ExV (chaos), using BLOSUM62-based TCRdist between CDR3 peptides within each V-J. Welch's t-statistics and random forest reduced 500 to 550 V-J features to under 15, which were used in a naive Bayes classifier (R e1071). No statistical method was used to fix the sample size in advance, and group allocation was not hidden from the investigators. The paper reports TCR Vbeta CDR3 sequencing of approximately 140 peripheral blood samples: under 45 ophthalmopathy, under 80 hyperthyroidism and some 17 progressor patients.

Sequencing was performed on peripheral blood mononuclear cells (PBMCs), taken at new diagnosis, from a patient treated with antithyroid drugs. The clonotype originates from a woman between 40 and 50 years old with Graves disease. Donor details come from another sample of the same person, matched by shared clones. Recombination linked TRBV3-1 to TRBJ2-4, with the D segment identity uncertain. The bases read TGTGCCAGCAGCCAAGGTAGGGCTTCGAGTAAGTGGGACATTCAGTACTTC. This translates into CASSQGRASSKWDIQYF. Supplemented by the reference TRBV3-1 and TRBJ2-4 proteins around the CDR3, the complete variable domain is DTAVSQTPKYLVTQMGNDKSIKCEQNLGHDTMYWYKQDSKKFLKIMFSYNNKELIINETVPNRFSPKSPDKAHLNLHINSLELGDSAVYFCASSQGRASSKWDIQYFGAGTRLSVL.